These 13 T cell receptor beta chains were sequenced from one sample in a study of response to subunit inactivated influenza vaccine. TCRdb analysed the RT-PCR reads with MiXCR anew, one entry per CDR3 protein. The table includes 530,000 or so distinct CDR3 sequences, approximately 15% detected once. Sequenced material: PBMCs from blood, taken 12 days after vaccination. These receptors were collected from a man aged 45 to 65 who received an inactivated influenza vaccine.

This clonotype was seen many times. The chain combines TRBV7-8 with TRBJ2-1, with D perhaps TRBD1 (5 bases). V dropped 7 bases and J dropped 2 bases, with 15 bases sitting between them. Germline-derived CDR1 and CDR2 are SGHVS and FQNEAQ. This CDR3 comprises 15 residues. CDR3 amino acids: CASTMGRVTYNEQFF. The CDR3 nucleotides are TGTGCCAGCACCATGGGCAGGGTAACCTACAATGAGCAGTTCTTC. The variable domain in full, with the rest retrieved from reference TRBV7-8 and TRBJ2-1, is GAGVSQSPRYKVAKRGQDVALRCDPISGHVSLFWYQQALGQGPEFLTYFQNEAQLDKSGLPSDRFFAERPEGSVSTLKIQRTQQEDSAVYLCASTMGRVTYNEQFFGPGTRLTVL.

The CDR3 DNA sequence: TGTGCCAGCAGCAAAGGGGTTGATTCACCCCTCCACTTT. As protein: CASSKGVDSPLHF. The chain links TRBV7-9 to TRBJ1-6, with a tentative D call TRBD1 (5 bases). Per the germline V gene, CDR1 is SEHNR and CDR2 is FQNEAQ (reference sequence). The V end was cut by 5 bases, the J end by 8 bases, with 10 bases between. The CDR3 runs to 13 residues.

The rearrangement uses TRBV18 and TRBJ2-7; 8 positions agree with TRBD1. This CDR3 is built from 14 residues. The V gene end was trimmed by 3 bases and the J gene end by 6 bases; junction bases not matched to a gene: 7. Germline V lookup: CDR1 KGHSH, CDR2 LQKENI. The CDR3 bases are TGTGCCAGCTCACCGTTGGACAGGGTGGGCGAGCAGTACTTC. This translates into CASSPLDRVGEQYF.

In its sample, this clonotype was seen a few times. This sequence joins TRBV7-2 and TRBJ2-5; D gene uncertain. This CDR3 comprises 14 residues. Germline loops: CDR1 SGHTA, CDR2 FQGNSA. V was clipped by 6 bases and J by 4 bases, with 15 bases between them. The CDR3 loop is CASSETGPGETQYF. The CDR3 coding sequence is TGTGCCAGCAGTGAAACGGGCCCCGGAGAGACCCAGTACTTC.

This clonotype was counted a few times. The chain carries TRBV7-2 and TRBJ2-7; 11 bases are a match to TRBD2. The junction had 8 bases not matched to a gene; V was cut back by 0 bases and J by 7 bases. This CDR3 has 16 amino acids. Germline CDR1 SGHTA, CDR2 FQGNSA. The CDR3 is CASSLAAHSGRGEQYF. CDR3 bases: TGTGCCAGCAGCTTAGCGGCTCATAGCGGGAGGGGTGAGCAGTACTTC.

The chain is built from TRBV2 and TRBJ2-3; D is ambiguous. The CDR3 is 15 amino acids. The V end lost 2 bases, the J end lost 0 bases, and 9 bases lay between the germline ends. Germline V CDR1 and CDR2: SNHLY, FYNNEI. Written as DNA, the CDR3 is TGTGCCAGCAGTGAATGGAGCACCAGCACAGATACGCAGTATTTT. Protein product: CASSEWSTSTDTQYF.

This chain connects TRBV6-1 to TRBJ2-5; the D gene could be TRBD1 or TRBD2 (5 bases each). From germline, CDR1 is MNHNS and CDR2 SASEGT. Trimming took 5 bases from V and 5 from J, leaving 12 bases between them. The CDR3 sequence is 13 residues long. The CDR3 DNA follows: TGTGCCAGCAGTCGGGGACGTTGGGAGACCCAGTACTTC. This encodes CASSRGRWETQYF.

This clonotype was observed many times. The chain joins TRBV5-1 to TRBJ2-7; a weak D match, TRBD1 (6 bases). The CDR3 is 15 residues long. Per germline, CDR1 SGHRS and CDR2 YFSETQ. V gave up 5 bases and J gave up 2 bases, with 17 bases separating them. The CDR3 sequence: CASSLTGDTTYEQYF. The CDR3 coding sequence is TGCGCCAGCAGTCTGACCGGGGACACCACCTACGAGCAGTACTTC.

V is TRBV9 and J is TRBJ2-2, with D possibly TRBD1 on 6 matching bases. This CDR3 is 15 amino acids long. V was clipped by 2 bases and J by 2 bases, with 10 bases between them. Germline V gene data show CDR1 as SGDLS and CDR2 as YYNGEE. CDR3 sequence (DNA): TGTGCCAGCAGCGTTCAGGGGCCCAACACCGGGGAGCTGTTTTTT. It encodes CASSVQGPNTGELFF.

The J gene is TRBJ1-2, the V gene TRBV6-2 or TRBV6-3; D perhaps matches TRBD1 (5 bases). The ends were cut back, 6 bases at V and 6 bases at J, with 8 bases in the middle. Per germline, CDR1 MNHEY and CDR2 SVGEGT. CDR3 length: 11 residues. This chain's CDR3 is CASRTVDGYTF. As DNA, the CDR3 is TGTGCCAGCAGGACAGTGGATGGCTACACCTTC.

The chain links TRBV20-1 to TRBJ2-5, with D maybe TRBD2 (6 bases). Germline V CDR1 and CDR2: DFQATT, SNEGSKA (reference sequence). The CDR3 is 14 residues long. Trimming removed 0 bases at V and 4 bases at J, with 12 bases between. CDR3 sequence reads: CSARDGTSRETQYF. Written as DNA, the CDR3 is TGCAGTGCTAGAGATGGGACTTCTCGAGAGACCCAGTACTTC.

The rearrangement uses TRBV5-1 and TRBJ2-1, with D unclear. The V and J ends lost 0 bases and 4 bases respectively, with 11 bases between them. Germline V gene data show CDR1 as SGHRS and CDR2 as YFSETQ. The CDR3 is 15 residues long. Written as DNA, the CDR3 is TGCGCCAGCAGCTTGGGCAGCTTGCTTTACAATGAGCAGTTCTTC. Protein: CASSLGSLLYNEQFF. The variable domain in full, completed from reference TRBV5-1 and TRBJ2-1, reads KAGVTQTPRYLIKTRGQQVTLSCSPISGHRSVSWYQQTPGQGLQFLFEYFSETQRNKGNFPGRFSGRQFSNSRSEMNVSTLELGDSALYLCASSLGSLLYNEQFFGPGTRLTVL.

The chain couples TRBV6-1 to TRBJ2-7; weak D call: TRBD1 (6 bases). V was clipped by 5 bases and J by 6 bases, with 17 bases between them. CDR1 MNHNS and CDR2 SASEGT come from the germline V gene. The CDR3 has 14 residues. The CDR3 loop is CASSPGVPYVEQYF. DNA of the CDR3: TGTGCCAGCAGTCCAGGGGTTCCCTACGTCGAGCAGTACTTC.